The T cell receptor beta chain under discussion was sequenced for a study of early T cells in non-severe SARS-CoV-2 infection. Study summary: Chains from this unsorted whole-blood bulk RNA could not be paired. Study conclusions and caveats: Private and CD4 specificities were missed by VDJdb matching, skewed to anti-spike CD8.

Note on this clonotype: Its target is unknown.

Germline CDR1 SGDLS, CDR2 YYNGEE. This CDR3 comprises 14 residues. The ends lost 4 bases at V and 4 bases at J; junction bases unmatched: 7. Attached unique molecular identifiers marked individual cDNA molecules. One entry per CDR3 protein results from TCRdb running MiXCR on the 5' RACE reads. This sample yields 85,000 to 100,000 distinct CDR3 sequences, of which roughly 15% are seen a single time; just over 5% belongs to the top ten. The sequence derives from an adult who was a healthcare worker with PCR-confirmed SARS-CoV-2 infection or an uninfected control (not recorded which). The chain couples TRBV9 to TRBJ2-7, with TRBD1 identical over 8 bases. The specimen comprised whole blood, sampled at baseline. This CDR3 reads CASSRTGMGYEQYF. CDR3 sequence (DNA): TGTGCCAGCAGCCGGACAGGGATGGGTTACGAGCAGTACTTC.